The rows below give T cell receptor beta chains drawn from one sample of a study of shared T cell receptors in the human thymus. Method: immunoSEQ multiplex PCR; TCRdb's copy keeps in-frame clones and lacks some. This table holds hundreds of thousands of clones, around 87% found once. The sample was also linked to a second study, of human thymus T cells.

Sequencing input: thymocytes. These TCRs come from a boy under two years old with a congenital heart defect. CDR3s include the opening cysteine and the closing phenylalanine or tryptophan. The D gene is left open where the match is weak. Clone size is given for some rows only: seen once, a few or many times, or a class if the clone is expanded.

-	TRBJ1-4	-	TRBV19	TGTGCCAGTAGTCAGGGTTGGGAAAGTGAAAAACTGTTTTTT	CASSQGWESEKLFF
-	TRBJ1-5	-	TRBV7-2	TGTGCCAGCAGCCCCGGTCATCGGCAGCCCCAGCATTTT	CASSPGHRQPQHF
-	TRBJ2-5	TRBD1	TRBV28	TGTGCCAGCACCCTAAAGACAGGGGTGGGAAAGACCCAGTACTTC	CASTLKTGVGKTQYF
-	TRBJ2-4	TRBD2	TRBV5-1	TGCGCCAGCAGCTTGGGCCCCTCCGGGGGGGCTATGTCTGACATTCAGTACTTC	CASSLGPSGGAMSDIQYF
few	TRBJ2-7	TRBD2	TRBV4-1	TGCGCCAGCAGCCAGGGACTAGTAAACTACGAGCAGTACTTC	CASSQGLVNYEQYF
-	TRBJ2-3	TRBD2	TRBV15	TGTGCCACCAGCTCGACTAGCGGGGGGGCCCCGTATTCGCAGTATTTT	CATSSTSGGAPYSQYF
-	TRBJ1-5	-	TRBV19	TGTGCCAGTAGTAAACCAGGGTATAGCAATCAGCCCCAGCATTTT	CASSKPGYSNQPQHF
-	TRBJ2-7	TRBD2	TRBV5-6	TGTGCCAGCAGGCCAAAGCGAGTAGCGGGGGCTTACGAGCAGTACTTC	CASRPKRVAGAYEQYF
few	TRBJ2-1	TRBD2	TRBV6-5	TGTGCCAGTGGGAGGGGCCCACTCAATGAGCAGTTCTTC	CASGRGPLNEQFF
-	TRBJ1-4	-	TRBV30	TGTGCCTGGAGTGAAGCAGGGCTGAAGGCGCTAAGTGAAAAACTGTTTTTT	CAWSEAGLKALSEKLFF
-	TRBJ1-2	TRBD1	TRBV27	TGTGCCAGCAGTCAGGGGGGAGGCTATGGCTACACCTTC	CASSQGGGYGYTF
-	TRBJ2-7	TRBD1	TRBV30	TGTGCCTGGACTAACAGGGGCCGAGGTCGGGTCTACGAGCAGTACTTC	CAWTNRGRGRVYEQYF
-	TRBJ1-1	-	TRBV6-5	TGTGCCAGCAGGGGCAGGGGTCTCGCTGAAGCTTTCTTT	CASRGRGLAEAFF
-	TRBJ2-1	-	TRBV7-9	TGTGCCAGCAGCTCCCACCATAGCGGAATCTACAATGAGCAGTTCTTC	CASSSHHSGIYNEQFF
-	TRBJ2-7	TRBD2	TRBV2	TGTGCCAGCAGAGATCCGGGACTAGCGGGGGGTCCCACCTACGAGCAGTACTTC	CASRDPGLAGGPTYEQYF
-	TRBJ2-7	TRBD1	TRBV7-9	TGTGCCAGCAGCAAAGGACAGGTCTCCTACGAGCAGTACTTC	CASSKGQVSYEQYF
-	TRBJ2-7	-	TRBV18	TGTGCCAGCTCACCATTCCCCGCGACTACCTACGAGCAGTACTTC	CASSPFPATTYEQYF
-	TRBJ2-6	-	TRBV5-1	TGCGCCAGCAGCTTCGGGGAGAAACTTGGGGCCAACGTCCTGACTTTC	CASSFGEKLGANVLTF
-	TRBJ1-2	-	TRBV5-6	TGTGCCAGCAGCCACGGTGCTAACTATGGCTACACCTTC	CASSHGANYGYTF
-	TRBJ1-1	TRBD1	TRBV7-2	TGTGCCAGCAGCCGGGACAGGGGAAACACTGAAGCTTTCTTT	CASSRDRGNTEAFF
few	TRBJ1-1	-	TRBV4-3	TGCGCCAGCAGCAATCACCAGGGTAGCCCTGAAGCTTTCTTT	CASSNHQGSPEAFF
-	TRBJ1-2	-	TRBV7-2	TGTGCCAGCAGCTTCCGTTGGGGAGATGGCTACACCTTC	CASSFRWGDGYTF
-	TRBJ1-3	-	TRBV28	TGTGCCAGCAGTTCGACTTTGGACGATCCGGGGGCCATATATTTT	CASSSTLDDPGAIYF
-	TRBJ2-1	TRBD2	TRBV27	TGTGCCAGCAGTTTGGGATTGACTAGCGGGAGGTACAATGAGCAGTTCTTC	CASSLGLTSGRYNEQFF
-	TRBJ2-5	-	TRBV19	TGTGCCAGTAGTATACTAAACCAAGAGACCCAGTACTTC	CASSILNQETQYF
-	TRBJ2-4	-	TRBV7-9	TGTGCCAGCAGCTTTAGTACAGTGGTGATTCAGTACTTC	CASSFSTVVIQYF
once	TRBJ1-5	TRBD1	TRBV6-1	TGTGCCAGCAGCCGGAGGGGGCCTCAGCCCCAGCATTTT	CASSRRGPQPQHF
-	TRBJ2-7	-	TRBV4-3	TGCGCCAGCAGCCAAGATTCGGGGGACCACTACGAGCAGTACTTC	CASSQDSGDHYEQYF
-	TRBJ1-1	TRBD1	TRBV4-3	TGCGCCAGCAGCCAACAGAGGACAGGGGAGGGTACGAACACTGAAGCTTTCTTT	CASSQQRTGEGTNTEAFF
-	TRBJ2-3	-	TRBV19	TGTGCCAGTAGTATGGCGAGGGTGCACACAGATACGCAGTATTTT	CASSMARVHTDTQYF
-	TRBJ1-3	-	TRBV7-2	TGTGCCAGCAGCTTAGGGAGGCGGGGGCCTCACTCTGGAAACACCATATATTTT	CASSLGRRGPHSGNTIYF
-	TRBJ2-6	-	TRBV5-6	TGTGCCAGCAGCTTGAGGCCCACTAAACCCTCTGGGGCCAACGTCCTGACTTTC	CASSLRPTKPSGANVLTF
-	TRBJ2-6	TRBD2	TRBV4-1	TGCGCCAGCAGCCAACCAGGACTAGCGGAGACGGAGTCTGGGGCCAACGTCCTGACTTTC	CASSQPGLAETESGANVLTF
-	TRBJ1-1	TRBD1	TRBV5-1	TGCGCCAGCAGCTTGGAGGTGACAGGGTACAAGAACACTGAAGCTTTCTTT	CASSLEVTGYKNTEAFF
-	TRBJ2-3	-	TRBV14	TGTGCCAGCAGCCAAGCCCTAGCGTCCACAGATACGCAGTATTTT	CASSQALASTDTQYF
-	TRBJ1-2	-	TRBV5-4	TGTGCCAGCAGCCCGATAGGGGTCGAGGGCTACACCTTC	CASSPIGVEGYTF
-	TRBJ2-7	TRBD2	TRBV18	TGTGCCAGCTCCCGCGGACTAGCGGACTCCGAGCAGTACTTC	CASSRGLADSEQYF
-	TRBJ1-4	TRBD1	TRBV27	TGTGCCAGCAGTTTAACCGGGACAGGGGGTAATGAAAAACTGTTTTTT	CASSLTGTGGNEKLFF
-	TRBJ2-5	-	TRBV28	TGTGCCAGCAGTTGGTTTCCATATAAGGAGGAAGAGACCCAGTACTTC	CASSWFPYKEEETQYF
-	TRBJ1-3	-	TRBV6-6	TGTGCCAGCAGTCCACAAGCGCTCTCTGGAAACACCATATATTTT	CASSPQALSGNTIYF
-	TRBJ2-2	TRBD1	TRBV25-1	TGTGCCAGCAGTGGAGAACTAGGACAGGGGAGATGGACCGGGGAGCTGTTTTTT	CASSGELGQGRWTGELFF
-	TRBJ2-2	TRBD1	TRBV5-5	TGTGCCAGCAGCACGGACAGGGTGATCGCCGGGGAGCTGTTTTTT	CASSTDRVIAGELFF
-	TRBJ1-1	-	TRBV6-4	TGTGCCAGCAGTGACGGCAGCACTGAAGCTTTCTTT	CASSDGSTEAFF
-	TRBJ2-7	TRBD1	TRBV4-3	TGCGCCAGCAGCCAGCACGACAGGGGGGCCCCCTACGAGCAGTACTTC	CASSQHDRGAPYEQYF
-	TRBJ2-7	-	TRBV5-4	TGTGCCAGCAGCGAGAGAACCTACGAGCAGTACTTC	CASSERTYEQYF
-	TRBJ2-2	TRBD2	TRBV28	TGTGCCGGTAATTCTAGCGGGGGGACTTCGAACACCGGGGAGCTGTTTTTT	CAGNSSGGTSNTGELFF
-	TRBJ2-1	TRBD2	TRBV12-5	TGTGCTAGTGGCCCCACTCCCGGGACTAGGAGCAATGAGCAGTTCTTC	CASGPTPGTRSNEQFF
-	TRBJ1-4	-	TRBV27	TGTGCCAGCAGTGGAGGACGAAACCCAACTAATGAAAAACTGTTTTTT	CASSGGRNPTNEKLFF